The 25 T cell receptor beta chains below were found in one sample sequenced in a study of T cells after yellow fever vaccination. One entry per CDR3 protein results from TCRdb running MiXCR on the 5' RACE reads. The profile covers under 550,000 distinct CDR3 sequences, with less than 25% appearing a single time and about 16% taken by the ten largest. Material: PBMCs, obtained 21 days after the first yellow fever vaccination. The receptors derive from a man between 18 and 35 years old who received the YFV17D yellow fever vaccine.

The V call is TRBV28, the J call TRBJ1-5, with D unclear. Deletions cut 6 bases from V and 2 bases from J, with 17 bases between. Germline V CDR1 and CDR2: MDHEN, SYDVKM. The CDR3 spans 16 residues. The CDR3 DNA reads TGTGCCAGCAGGGCGACCCCGGACGGGGGCAATCAGCCCCAGCATTTT. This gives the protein CASRATPDGGNQPQHF.

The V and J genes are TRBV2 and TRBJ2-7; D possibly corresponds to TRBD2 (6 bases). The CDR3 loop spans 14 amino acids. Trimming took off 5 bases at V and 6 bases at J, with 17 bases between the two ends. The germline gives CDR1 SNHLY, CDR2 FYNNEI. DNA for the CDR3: TGTGCCAGCAGTCGGGTCGGGGGAGCAGGCGAGCAGTACTTC. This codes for CASSRVGGAGEQYF. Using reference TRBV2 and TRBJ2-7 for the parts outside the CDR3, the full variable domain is EPEVTQTPSHQVTQMGQEVILRCVPISNHLYFYWYRQILGQKVEFLVSFYNNEISEKSEIFDDQFSVERPDGSNFTLKIRSTKLEDSAMYFCASSRVGGAGEQYFGPGTRLTVT.

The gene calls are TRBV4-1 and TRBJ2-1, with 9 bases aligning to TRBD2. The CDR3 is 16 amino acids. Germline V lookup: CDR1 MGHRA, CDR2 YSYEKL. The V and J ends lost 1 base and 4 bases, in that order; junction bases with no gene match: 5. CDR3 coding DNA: TGCGCCAGCAGCCAAGCGTCGCGGGGGGGGTACAATGAGCAGTTCTTC. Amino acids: CASSQASRGGYNEQFF.

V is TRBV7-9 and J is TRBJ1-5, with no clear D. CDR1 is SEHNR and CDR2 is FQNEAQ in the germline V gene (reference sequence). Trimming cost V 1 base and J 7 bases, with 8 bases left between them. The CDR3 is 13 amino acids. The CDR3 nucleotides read TGTGCCAGCAGCTTAGGGTTAGAGCAGCCCCAGCATTTT. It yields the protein CASSLGLEQPQHF.

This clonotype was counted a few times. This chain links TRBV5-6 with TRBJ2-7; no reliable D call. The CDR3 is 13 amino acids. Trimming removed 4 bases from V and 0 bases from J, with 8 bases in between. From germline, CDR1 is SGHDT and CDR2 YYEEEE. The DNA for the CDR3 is TGTGCCAGCAGCCCAAAGAGCTCCTACGAGCAGTACTTC. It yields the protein CASSPKSSYEQYF.

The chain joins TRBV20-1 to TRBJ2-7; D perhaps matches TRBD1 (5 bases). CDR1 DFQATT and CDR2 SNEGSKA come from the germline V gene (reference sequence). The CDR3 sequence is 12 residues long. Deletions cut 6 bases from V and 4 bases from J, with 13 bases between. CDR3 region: CSARGAFYEQYF. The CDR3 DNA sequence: TGCAGTGCGCGTGGGGCTTTTTACGAGCAGTACTTC.

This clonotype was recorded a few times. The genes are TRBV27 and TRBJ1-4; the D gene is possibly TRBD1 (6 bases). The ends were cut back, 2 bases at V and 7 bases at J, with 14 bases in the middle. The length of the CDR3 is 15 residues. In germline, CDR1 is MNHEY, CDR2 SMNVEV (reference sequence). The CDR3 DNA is TGTGCCAGCAGTTTAATGGGGGCCGGGTCTGAAAAACTGTTTTTT. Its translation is CASSLMGAGSEKLFF.

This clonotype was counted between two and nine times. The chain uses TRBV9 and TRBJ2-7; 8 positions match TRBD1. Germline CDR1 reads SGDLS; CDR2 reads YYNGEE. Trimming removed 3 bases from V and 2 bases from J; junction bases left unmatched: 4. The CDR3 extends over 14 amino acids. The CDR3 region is CASSAGDRTYEQYF. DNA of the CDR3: TGTGCCAGCAGCGCCGGGGACAGGACCTACGAGCAGTACTTC.

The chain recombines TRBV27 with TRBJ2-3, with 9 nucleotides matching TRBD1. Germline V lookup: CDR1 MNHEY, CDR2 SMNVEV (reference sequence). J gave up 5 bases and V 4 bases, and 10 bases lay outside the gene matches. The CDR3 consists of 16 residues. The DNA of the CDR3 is TGTGCCAGCAGTTCCTCTTCTGGACAGGGGATAGATACGCAGTATTTT. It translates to CASSSSSGQGIDTQYF.

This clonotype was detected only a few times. In DNA form, the CDR3 reads TGTGCCAGCGCGCCGGACTATGGCTACACCTTC. It is translated as CASAPDYGYTF. This chain connects TRBV7-9 to TRBJ1-2; no clear D. The CDR3 totals 11 residues. Trimming removed 8 bases from V and 3 bases from J, with 7 bases in between. Germline CDR1 SEHNR, CDR2 FQNEAQ (reference sequence).

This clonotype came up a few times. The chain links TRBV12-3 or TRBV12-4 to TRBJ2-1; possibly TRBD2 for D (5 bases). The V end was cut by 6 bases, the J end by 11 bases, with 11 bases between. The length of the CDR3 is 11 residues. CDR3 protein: CASSLANQQFF. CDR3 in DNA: TGTGCCAGCAGCCTAGCAAATCAGCAGTTCTTC.

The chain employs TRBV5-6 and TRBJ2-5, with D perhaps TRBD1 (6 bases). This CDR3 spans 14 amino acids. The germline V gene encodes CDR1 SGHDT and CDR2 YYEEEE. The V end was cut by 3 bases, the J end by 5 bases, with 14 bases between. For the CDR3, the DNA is TGTGCCAGCAGCTCGTTGACAGGCGGCGAGACCCAGTACTTC. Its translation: CASSSLTGGETQYF.

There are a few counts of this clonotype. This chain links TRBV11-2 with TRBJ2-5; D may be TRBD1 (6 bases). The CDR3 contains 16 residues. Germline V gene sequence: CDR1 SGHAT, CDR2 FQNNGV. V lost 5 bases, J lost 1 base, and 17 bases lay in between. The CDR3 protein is CASSISPGQTQETQYF. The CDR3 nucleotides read TGTGCCAGCAGCATATCCCCCGGACAGACCCAAGAGACCCAGTACTTC.

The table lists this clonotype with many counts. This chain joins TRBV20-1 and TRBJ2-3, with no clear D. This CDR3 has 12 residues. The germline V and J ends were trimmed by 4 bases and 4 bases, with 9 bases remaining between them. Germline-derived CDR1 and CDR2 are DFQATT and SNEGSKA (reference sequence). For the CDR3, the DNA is TGCAGTGCTATCAATAGGGCAGATACGCAGTATTTT. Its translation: CSAINRADTQYF.

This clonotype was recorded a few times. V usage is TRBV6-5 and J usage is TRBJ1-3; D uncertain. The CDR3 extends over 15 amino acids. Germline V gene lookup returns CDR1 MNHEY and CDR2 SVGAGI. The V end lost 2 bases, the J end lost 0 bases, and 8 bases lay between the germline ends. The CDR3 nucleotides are TGTGCCAGCAGTTACGATCAGAGCTCTGGAAACACCATATATTTT. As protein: CASSYDQSSGNTIYF.

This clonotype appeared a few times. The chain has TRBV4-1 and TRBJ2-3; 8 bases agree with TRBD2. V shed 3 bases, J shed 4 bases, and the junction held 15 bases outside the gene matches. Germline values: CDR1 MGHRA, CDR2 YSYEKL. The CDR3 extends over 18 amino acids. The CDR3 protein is CASSQIYGSGGRADTQYF. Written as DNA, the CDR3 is TGCGCCAGCAGCCAGATATACGGGAGCGGGGGCAGGGCAGATACGCAGTATTTT.

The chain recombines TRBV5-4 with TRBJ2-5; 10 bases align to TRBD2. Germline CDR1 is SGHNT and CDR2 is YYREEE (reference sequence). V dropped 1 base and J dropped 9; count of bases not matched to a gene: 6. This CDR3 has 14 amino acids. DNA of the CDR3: TGTGCCAGCAGCTTGAGCGGGGGGGTTCCGGCCCAGTACTTC. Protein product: CASSLSGGVPAQYF.

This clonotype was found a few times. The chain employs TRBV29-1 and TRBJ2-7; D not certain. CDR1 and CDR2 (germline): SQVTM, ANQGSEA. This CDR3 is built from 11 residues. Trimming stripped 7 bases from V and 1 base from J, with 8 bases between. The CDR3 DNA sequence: TGCAGCGCCCAACAGTCCTACGAGCAGTACTTC. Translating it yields CSAQQSYEQYF.

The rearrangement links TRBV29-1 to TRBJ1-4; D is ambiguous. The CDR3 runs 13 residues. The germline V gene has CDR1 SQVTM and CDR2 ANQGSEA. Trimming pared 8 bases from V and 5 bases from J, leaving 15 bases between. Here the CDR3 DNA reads TGCAGCTCCTCGGGCCCGGAAAATGAAAAACTGTTTTTT. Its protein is CSSSGPENEKLFF. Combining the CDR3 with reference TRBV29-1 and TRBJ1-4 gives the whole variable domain SAVISQKPSRDICQRGTSLTIQCQVDSQVTMMFWYRQQPGQSLTLIATANQGSEATYESGFVIDKFPISRPNLTFSTLTVSNMSPEDSSIYLCSSSGPENEKLFFGSGTQLSVL.

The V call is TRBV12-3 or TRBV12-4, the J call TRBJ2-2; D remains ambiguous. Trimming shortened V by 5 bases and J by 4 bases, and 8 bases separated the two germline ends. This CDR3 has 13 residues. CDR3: CASSGESTGELFF. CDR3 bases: TGTGCCAGCAGTGGGGAATCCACCGGGGAGCTGTTTTTT.

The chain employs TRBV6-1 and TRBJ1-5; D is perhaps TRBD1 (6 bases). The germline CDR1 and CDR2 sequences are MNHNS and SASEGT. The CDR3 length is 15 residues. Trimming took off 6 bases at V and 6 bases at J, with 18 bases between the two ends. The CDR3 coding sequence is TGTGCCAGCAGCCACAGGCGGGGGGGCCCTCAGCCCCAGCATTTT. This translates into CASSHRRGGPQPQHF.

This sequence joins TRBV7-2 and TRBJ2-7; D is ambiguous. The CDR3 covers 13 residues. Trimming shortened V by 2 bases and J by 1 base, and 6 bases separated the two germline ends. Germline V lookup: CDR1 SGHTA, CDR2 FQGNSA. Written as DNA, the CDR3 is TGTGCCAGCAGCTTACCGGAATCCTACGAGCAGTACTTC. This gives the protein CASSLPESYEQYF.

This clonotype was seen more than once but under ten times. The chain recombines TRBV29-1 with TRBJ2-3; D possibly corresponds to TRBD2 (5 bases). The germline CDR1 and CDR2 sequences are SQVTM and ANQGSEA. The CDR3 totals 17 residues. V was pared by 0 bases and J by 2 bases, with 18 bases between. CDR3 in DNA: TGCAGCGTTGAAGATCTGCCCAGCGGCCAATACACAGATACGCAGTATTTT. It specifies CSVEDLPSGQYTDTQYF.

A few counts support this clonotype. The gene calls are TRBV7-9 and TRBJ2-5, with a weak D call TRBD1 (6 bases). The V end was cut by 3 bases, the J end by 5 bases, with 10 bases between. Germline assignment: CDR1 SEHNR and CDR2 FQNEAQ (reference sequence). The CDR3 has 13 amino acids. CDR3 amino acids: CASSLGAWETQYF. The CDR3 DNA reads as TGTGCCAGCAGCTTGGGGGCGTGGGAGACCCAGTACTTC.

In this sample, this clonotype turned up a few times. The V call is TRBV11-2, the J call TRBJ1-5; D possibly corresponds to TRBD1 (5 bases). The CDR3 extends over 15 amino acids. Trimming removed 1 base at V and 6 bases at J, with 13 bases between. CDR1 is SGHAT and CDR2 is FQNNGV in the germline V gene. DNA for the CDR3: TGTGCCAGCAGCTTAGGCTCGACAGAGCCTCAGCCCCAGCATTTT. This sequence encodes CASSLGSTEPQPQHF.